The 15 T cell receptor beta chains below come from one sample, sequenced in a study of spatial heterogeneity in lung cancer. TCRdb called the 5' RACE reads again in MiXCR, with one record for every CDR3 protein. Here the sample spans roughly 70,000 distinct CDR3 sequences, 7.5% to 10% being singletons. The time point denotes: blood at routine non-recurrence follow-up after resection. Sequencing used PBMCs, obtained at follow-up. These receptors were obtained from a female donor with early-stage non-small cell lung cancer.

This clonotype was observed many times. The chain employs TRBV6-6 and TRBJ2-2; 7 nucleotides agree with TRBD1. V lost 6 bases and J lost 9; bases outside the gene matches: 4. Per the germline V gene, CDR1 is MNHNY and CDR2 is SVGAGI (reference sequence). This CDR3 contains 12 residues. The CDR3 DNA reads as TGTGCCAGCAGGTCGACAGGGCGGGAGCTGTTTTTT. This sequence encodes CASRSTGRELFF.

The table lists this clonotype with many counts. V and J are TRBV28 and TRBJ1-5; TRBD1 agrees at 8 bases. The CDR3 length is 15 residues. V dropped 8 bases and J dropped 6; count of bases not matched to a gene: 12. Germline values: CDR1 MDHEN, CDR2 SYDVKM. CDR3 loop: CASGPRGQGVQPQHF. The CDR3 DNA reads as TGTGCCAGCGGCCCTCGAGGACAGGGCGTTCAGCCCCAGCATTTT.

At least ten counts were recorded for this clonotype. The chain couples TRBV3-1 to TRBJ2-7; D uncertain. The germline V gene has CDR1 LGHDT and CDR2 YNNKEL (reference sequence). CDR3 size: 13 residues. The V end was cut by 1 base, the J end by 6 bases, with 10 bases between. CDR3 region: CASSQVVVSEQYF. For the CDR3, the DNA is TGTGCCAGCAGCCAAGTGGTGGTTTCCGAGCAGTACTTC.

This clonotype was observed many times. The CDR3 nucleotides read TGTGCCAGCAGTTACGTGGCCCAACAAGAGACCCAGTACTTC. Translating it yields CASSYVAQQETQYF. The chain carries TRBV6-5 and TRBJ2-5; no reliable D call. Germline CDR1 is MNHEY and CDR2 is SVGAGI. Deletions cut 2 bases from V and 2 bases from J, with 9 bases between. The CDR3 consists of 14 residues.

This clonotype was counted many times. The chain employs TRBV7-9 and TRBJ1-1, with a tentative D call TRBD1 (5 bases). CDR3 size: 14 residues. V was shortened by 0 bases and J by 6 bases, with 11 bases between the two germline ends. CDR1 SEHNR and CDR2 FQNEAQ come from the germline V gene (reference sequence). The CDR3 DNA sequence: TGTGCCAGCAGCTTAGCGCACGGGGGTGCTGAAGCTTTCTTT. Translation gives CASSLAHGGAEAFF.

This clonotype has at least ten counts. This chain uses TRBV3-1 with TRBJ2-3; perhaps D is TRBD1 or TRBD2 (6 bases each). Trimming took 1 base from V and 3 from J, leaving 14 bases between them. This CDR3 is 16 amino acids long. Germline V CDR1 and CDR2: LGHDT, YNNKEL (reference sequence). CDR3 coding DNA: TGTGCCAGCAGCCAAGTCTTGGGGGGCGCGACAGATACGCAGTATTTT. As protein: CASSQVLGGATDTQYF.

At least ten counts were recorded for this clonotype. This chain joins TRBV27 and TRBJ2-1; a weak D match, TRBD1 (5 bases). The CDR3 covers 12 residues. The V end was cut by 6 bases, the J end by 6 bases, with 9 bases between. CDR1 is MNHEY, CDR2 SMNVEV, per germline (reference sequence). The CDR3 is CASRTAINEQFF. The CDR3 DNA reads TGTGCCAGCAGGACAGCCATCAATGAGCAGTTCTTC.

In this sample, this clonotype turned up many times. The chain uses TRBV12-2 and TRBJ1-2. TRBV12-2 is noted as a pseudogene. This CDR3 contains 15 residues. The CDR3 DNA follows: TGTGCAAGTCGCTTAGTGTTGGCCGGAAACTATGGCTACACCTTC. It specifies CASRLVLAGNYGYTF.

The rearrangement joins TRBV3-1 to TRBJ2-5, with TRBD2 matching 7 bases. J was trimmed by 4 bases and V by 4 bases; bases with no gene match: 6. CDR1 LGHDT and CDR2 YNNKEL come from the germline V gene (reference sequence). The CDR3 extends over 14 amino acids. In nucleotides, the CDR3 is TGTGCCAGCAGCCCAAGACCGGGAGGAGAGACCCAGTACTTC. Residues: CASSPRPGGETQYF.

The sample holds many counts of this clonotype. The V call is TRBV28, the J call TRBJ1-1; 8 nucleotides align to TRBD1. V trimming: 7 bases; J trimming: 2 bases; junction bases outside the gene matches: 3. The CDR3 is made up of 13 amino acids. The V gene's germline CDR1 is MDHEN and CDR2 SYDVKM. For the CDR3, the DNA is TGTGCCAGCAAGACAGGGGCAAACACTGAAGCTTTCTTT. It codes for CASKTGANTEAFF.

This clonotype has at least ten counts. A read error may account for a junction end that differs from germline. V usage is TRBV12-3 or TRBV12-4 and J usage is TRBJ2-7, with 14 bases fitting TRBD2. There are 19 residues in the CDR3. CDR3 in DNA: TGTGCCAGCAGTTTAGCACCTTCCGGGACTAGCGGGAGCGACTACAAGCAGTACTTC. It specifies CASSLAPSGTSGSDYKQYF.

This clonotype was detected many times. The chain combines TRBV7-3 with TRBJ2-5, with TRBD2 matching over 11 bases. The V and J ends lost 1 base and 2 bases, in that order; junction bases with no gene match: 9. Germline values: CDR1 SGHTA, CDR2 FQGTGA. The CDR3 has 18 amino acids. The CDR3 nucleotides read TGTGCCAGCAGCTTAAGGGGTCGGCGACTAGCGGGGCAAGAGACCCAGTACTTC. Translation gives CASSLRGRRLAGQETQYF.

This clonotype has more than one count but fewer than ten. The chain carries TRBV19 and TRBJ1-2, with D possibly being TRBD1 (6 bases). The CDR3 covers 13 residues. The V end was cut by 4 bases, the J end by 6 bases, with 12 bases between. The germline V gene encodes CDR1 LNHDA and CDR2 SQIVND (reference sequence). In DNA form, the CDR3 reads TGTGCCAGTAGTAGAAACAGGGACCATGGCTACACCTTC. Protein product: CASSRNRDHGYTF. Together with reference TRBV19 and TRBJ1-2, the CDR3 gives the full variable domain: DGGITQSPKYLFRKEGQNVTLSCEQNLNHDAMYWYRQDPGQGLRLIYYSQIVNDFQKGDIAEGYSVSREKKESFPLTVTSAQKNPTAFYLCASSRNRDHGYTFGSGTRLTVV.

This clonotype has at least ten counts. The rearrangement uses TRBV27 and TRBJ1-2; a weak D match, TRBD1 (5 bases). Between the trimmed V and J ends, which lost 3 bases and 6 bases, there was a span of 14 bases. This CDR3 comprises 14 residues. The germline V gene has CDR1 MNHEY and CDR2 SMNVEV (reference sequence). CDR3 in DNA: TGTGCCAGCAGTTTCCGACGTCAGGGTCATGGCTACACCTTC. Amino acid sequence: CASSFRRQGHGYTF.

V usage is TRBV20-1 and J usage is TRBJ2-7, with D maybe TRBD1 (6 bases). Trimming took 7 bases from V and 3 from J, leaving 16 bases between them. CDR3 size: 13 residues. In germline, CDR1 is DFQATT, CDR2 SNEGSKA (reference sequence). CDR3 in DNA: TGCAGTGTTCCAGGGGTACCGAACTACGAGCAGTACTTC. Translating gives CSVPGVPNYEQYF.